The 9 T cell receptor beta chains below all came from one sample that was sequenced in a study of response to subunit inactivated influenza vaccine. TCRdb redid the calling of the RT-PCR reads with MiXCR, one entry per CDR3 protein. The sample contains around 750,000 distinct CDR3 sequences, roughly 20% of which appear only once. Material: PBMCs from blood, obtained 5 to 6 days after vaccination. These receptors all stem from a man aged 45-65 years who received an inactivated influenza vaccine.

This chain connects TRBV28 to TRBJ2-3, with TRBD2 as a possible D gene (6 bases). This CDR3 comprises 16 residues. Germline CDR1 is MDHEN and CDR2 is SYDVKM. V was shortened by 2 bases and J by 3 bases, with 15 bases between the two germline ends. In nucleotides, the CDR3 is TGTGCCAGCAGTTTAGCGGGGCCCCGGACGACAGATACGCAGTATTTT. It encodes CASSLAGPRTTDTQYF.

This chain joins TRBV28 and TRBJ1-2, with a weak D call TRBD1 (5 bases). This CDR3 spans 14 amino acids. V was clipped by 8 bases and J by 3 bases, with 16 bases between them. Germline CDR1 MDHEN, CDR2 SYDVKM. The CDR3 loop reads CASERTDSYYGYTF. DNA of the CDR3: TGTGCCAGCGAGAGAACCGACAGCTACTATGGCTACACCTTC.

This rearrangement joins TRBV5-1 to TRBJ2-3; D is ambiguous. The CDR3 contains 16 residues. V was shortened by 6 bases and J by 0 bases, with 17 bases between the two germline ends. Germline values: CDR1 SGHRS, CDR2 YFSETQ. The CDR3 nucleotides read TGCGCCAGCACCCCGGACGGCCAGGTCAGCACAGATACGCAGTATTTT. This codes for CASTPDGQVSTDTQYF.

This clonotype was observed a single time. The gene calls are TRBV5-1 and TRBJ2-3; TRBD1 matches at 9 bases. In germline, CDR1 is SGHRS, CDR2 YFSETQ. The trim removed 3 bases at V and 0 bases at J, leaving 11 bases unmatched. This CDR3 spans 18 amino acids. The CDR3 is CASSSSRDRVRSTDTQYF. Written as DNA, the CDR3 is TGCGCCAGCAGCTCGTCCCGGGACAGGGTGAGGAGCACAGATACGCAGTATTTT.

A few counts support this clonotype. The chain's CDR3 is CASRLDKGTEAFF. The CDR3 nucleotides are TGCGCCAGCAGACTGGACAAAGGGACTGAAGCTTTCTTT. The rearrangement uses TRBV5-1 and TRBJ1-1; D may be TRBD1 (5 bases). Germline CDR1 SGHRS, CDR2 YFSETQ. The CDR3 consists of 13 residues. V was cut by 5 bases and J by 5 bases, with 13 bases left in between.

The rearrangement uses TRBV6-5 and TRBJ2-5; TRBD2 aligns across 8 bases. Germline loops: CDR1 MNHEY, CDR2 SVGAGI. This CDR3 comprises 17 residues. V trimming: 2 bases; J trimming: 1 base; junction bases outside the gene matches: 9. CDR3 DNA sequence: TGTGCCAGCAGTTACCATAAGAGCGGGAGTCCCCAAGAGACCCAGTACTTC. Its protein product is CASSYHKSGSPQETQYF.

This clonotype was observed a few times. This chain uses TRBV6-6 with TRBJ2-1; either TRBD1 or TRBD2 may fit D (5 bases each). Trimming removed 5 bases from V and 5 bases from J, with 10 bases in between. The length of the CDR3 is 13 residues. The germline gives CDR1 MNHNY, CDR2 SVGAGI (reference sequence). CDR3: CASSRDGDNEQFF. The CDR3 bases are TGTGCCAGCAGTCGGGACGGTGACAATGAGCAGTTCTTC.

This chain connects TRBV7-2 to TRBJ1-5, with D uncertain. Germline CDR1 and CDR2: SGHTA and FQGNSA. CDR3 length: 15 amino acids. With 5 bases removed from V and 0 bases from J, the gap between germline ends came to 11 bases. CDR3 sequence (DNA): TGTGCCAGCAGCCAATGGACGGATAGCAATCAGCCCCAGCATTTT. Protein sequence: CASSQWTDSNQPQHF.

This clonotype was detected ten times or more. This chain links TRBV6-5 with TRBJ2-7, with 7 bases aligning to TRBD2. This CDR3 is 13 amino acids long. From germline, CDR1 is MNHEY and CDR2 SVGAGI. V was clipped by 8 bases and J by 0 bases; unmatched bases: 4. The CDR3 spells CASEGGSSYEQYF. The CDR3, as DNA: TGTGCCAGCGAAGGCGGGAGCTCCTACGAGCAGTACTTC.